A selection of T cell receptor beta chains follows, all from one sample in a study of shared clonotypes between healthy human individuals. Profiling relied on immunoSEQ multiplex PCR, and the TCRdb table lists in-frame clones only, not all of them. The table lists over 2 million clones, 85% to 95% of them singletons, with 0.13% in the top ten. Source material: naive CD4+ T cells sorted from blood. The receptors were sampled from a man aged 18 to 30 in good health. The CDR3 runs from the conserved cysteine through the conserved F or W. The D gene is left open where the match is weak.

TRBV7-9	.	TRBJ2-7	TGTGCCAGCGGGGACTACAGGGGTTACGAGCAGTACTTC	CASGDYRGYEQYF
TRBV7-9	.	TRBJ2-1	TGTGCCACAAACGTCCCCCCAGGAGGGGTTAATGAGCAGTTCTTC	CATNVPPGGVNEQFF
TRBV11-2	TRBD1	TRBJ2-5	TGTGCCAGCAGCCTCCGGGACAGGCAAGAGACCCAGTACTTC	CASSLRDRQETQYF
TRBV7-9	TRBD1	TRBJ2-1	TGTGCCAGCAGCTGGGGACAGGGCTACAATGAGCAGTTCTTC	CASSWGQGYNEQFF
TRBV11-2	TRBD1	TRBJ1-2	TGTGCCAGCAGCTTAGATAGGCTACAGGGGGCTAATGGCTACACCTTC	CASSLDRLQGANGYTF
TRBV7-9	TRBD1	TRBJ1-1	TGTGCCAGCAGCTTGACAGGGGACGGGGGCACTGAAGCTTTCTTT	CASSLTGDGGTEAFF
TRBV7-2	TRBD1	TRBJ2-7	TGTGCCAGCAGCTTAGTTGGGGACAGGGTTGACGAGCAGTACTTC	CASSLVGDRVDEQYF
TRBV9	TRBD2	TRBJ2-1	TGTGCCAGCACTAGGACTAGCGGTACCTCCAATGAGCAGTTCTTC	CASTRTSGTSNEQFF
TRBV27	TRBD1	TRBJ1-2	TGTGCCAGCAGTTCTCCCCGGACAGGGGTCTATGGCTACACCTTC	CASSSPRTGVYGYTF
TRBV7-2	TRBD2	TRBJ2-3	TGTGCCAGCAGCTTAGGCGGGAGGGAAGTTAGGTATTTT	CASSLGGREVRYF
TRBV27	.	TRBJ1-6	TGTGCCAGCAGCAGTTCAGGGTGGCAGTATAATTCACCCCTCCACTTT	CASSSSGWQYNSPLHF
TRBV9	.	TRBJ1-3	TGTGCCAGCAGCGTAGACGGGGTCTCTGGAAACACCATATATTTT	CASSVDGVSGNTIYF
TRBV7-2	.	TRBJ1-1	TGTGCCAGCAGCCCGCAAAGGGGACGGAGGAACACTGAAGCTTTCTTT	CASSPQRGRRNTEAFF
TRBV9	TRBD2	TRBJ2-1	TGTGCCAGCAGCTTGGGACTAGATCCCACCGGGTGGCAGTTCTTC	CASSLGLDPTGWQFF
TRBV18	.	TRBJ1-5	TGTGCCAGCTCACCGGGAGACTATCAGCCCCAGCATTTT	CASSPGDYQPQHF
TRBV5-1	TRBD2	TRBJ2-5	TGCGCCAGCAGCTTGGGGACGGGACTAGACGAGACCCAGTACTTC	CASSLGTGLDETQYF
TRBV2	TRBD1	TRBJ2-7	TGTGCCAGCAGAACGGGACAGAGCTCCTACGAGCAGTACTTC	CASRTGQSSYEQYF
TRBV10-1	.	TRBJ2-1	TGCGCCAGCAGTGAGTCGGGGCATGGCAATGAGCAGTTCTTC	CASSESGHGNEQFF
TRBV2	TRBD1	TRBJ1-1	TGTGCCAGCACCACAGGGGCGCGAGATAACACTGAAGCTTTCTTT	CASTTGARDNTEAFF
TRBV11-2	TRBD1	TRBJ1-5	TGTGCCAGCAGCTTGACAGGGGGGAGCAATCAGCCCCAGCATTTT	CASSLTGGSNQPQHF
TRBV5-6	.	TRBJ1-5	TGTGCCAGCAGCACCCGACAGGCCCATAGCAATCAGCCCCAGCATTTT	CASSTRQAHSNQPQHF
TRBV9	.	TRBJ2-2	TGTGCCAGCAGCGTTTCATCCGCGAACACCGGGGAGCTGTTTTTT	CASSVSSANTGELFF
TRBV18	.	TRBJ2-7	TGTGCCAGCTCACCCCCAGCCTCCTACGAGCAGTACTTC	CASSPPASYEQYF
TRBV2	.	TRBJ1-4	TGTGCCAGCAGTGAGAACAGGGCTAGAGAAAAACTGTTTTTT	CASSENRAREKLFF
TRBV28	.	TRBJ1-4	TGTGCCAGCAGTTCCGACAGAACACTACGAGCGGAAAAACTGTTTTTT	CASSSDRTLRAEKLFF
TRBV5-1	TRBD1	TRBJ1-6	TGCGCCAGCAGCGCGGACAGGCCCTATAATTCACCCCTCCACTTT	CASSADRPYNSPLHF
TRBV19	.	TRBJ2-3	TGTGCCAGTAGTATTCAGGGTATCCCAGATACGCAGTATTTT	CASSIQGIPDTQYF
TRBV5-6	.	TRBJ1-1	TGTGCCAGCAGCTTGTATGGGGGGGACACTGAAGCTTTCTTT	CASSLYGGDTEAFF
TRBV5-6	.	TRBJ1-1	TGTGCCAGCAGCAAGCGTCCCCAGGAGAGGGGCACTGAAGCTTTCTTT	CASSKRPQERGTEAFF
TRBV4-1	.	TRBJ2-7	TGCGCCAGCAGCCCCCCGGACTCCTACGAGCAGTACTTC	CASSPPDSYEQYF
TRBV28	TRBD1	TRBJ2-7	TGTGCCAGCAGTGGCCCGACAGGGGCCACCTACGAGCAGTACTTC	CASSGPTGATYEQYF